The present entry profiles one TCR beta chain with its context. Its matching antigen is unknown. This sample is part of a study of PD-L1 blockade in urothelial cancer. Study at large: Men with urothelial cancer arising in the bladder made up about 90% of the roughly 30 patients. The median T cell count in blood samples was over 140,000. Whole-study findings and limits: Pretreatment peripheral blood TCR clonality that fell below the median predicted better survival among the patients studied.

Assay: immunoSEQ multiplex PCR; the TCRdb copy retains only in-frame clones and omits some. The sample has 70,000 to 75,000 clones, less than 90% seen once. The CDR3 runs to 13 residues. V dropped 2 bases and J dropped 2 bases, with 8 bases sitting between them. Germline assignment: CDR1 SGHDT and CDR2 YYEEEE. The sequence was obtained from a man aged 55 to 70 with urothelial cancer. The chain joins TRBV5-6 to TRBJ2-7; possible D gene TRBD1, 6 bases. This sample comprised PBMCs, obtained around atezolizumab (anti-PD-L1) treatment. CDR3 DNA sequence: TGTGCCAGCAGCTTACAGGGCCCCTACGAGCAGTACTTC. Its protein is CASSLQGPYEQYF.